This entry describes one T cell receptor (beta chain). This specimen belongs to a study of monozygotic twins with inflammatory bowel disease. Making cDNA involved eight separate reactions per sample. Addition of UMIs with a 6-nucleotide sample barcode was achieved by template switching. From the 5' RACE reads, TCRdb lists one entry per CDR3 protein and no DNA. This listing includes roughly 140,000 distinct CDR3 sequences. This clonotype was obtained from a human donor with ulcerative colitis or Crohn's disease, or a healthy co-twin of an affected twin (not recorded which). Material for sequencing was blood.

CDR3 loop: CASSGTGGEKLFF. V is TRBV9 and J is TRBJ1-4; TCRdb's D call of TRBD1 is untestable without DNA. CDR1 SGDLS and CDR2 YYNGEE come from the germline V gene. The CDR3 runs to 13 residues.